These 19 T cell receptor beta chains came from one sample sequenced in a study of CD8 T cells in Susac syndrome. Reverse transcription used roughly 0.5 to 1 ug RNA and random hexamers. MiXCR, applied by TCRdb to the immunoSEQ multiplex PCR reads, yields one record per CDR3 protein. The profile shows around 200,000 distinct CDR3 sequences, approximately 95% of them singletons. The sequencing input was CD4+ T cells from PBMCs. The receptors shown here come from a human donor with multiple sclerosis.

The chain carries TRBV6-2 or TRBV6-3 and TRBJ2-7; 8 bases match TRBD2. Germline assignment: CDR1 MNHEY and CDR2 SVGEGT. The junction had 2 bases not matched to a gene; V was cut back by 0 bases and J by 1 base. This CDR3 contains 15 residues. CDR3 loop: CASSYSAGESYEQYV. The CDR3 region has the DNA TGTGCCAGCAGTTACTCAGCGGGGGAATCCTACGAGCAGTACGTC.

The chain recombines TRBV18 with TRBJ2-3; D is ambiguous. Trimming shortened V by 2 bases and J by 6 bases, and 12 bases separated the two germline ends. Germline V gene data show CDR1 as KGHSH and CDR2 as LQKENI. CDR3 length equals 14 residues. CDR3 coding DNA: TGTGCCAGCTCACCAGTGATCGCTAGGGATACGCAGTATTTT. Its translation: CASSPVIARDTQYF.

The V call is TRBV5-4, the J call TRBJ1-1, with D possibly TRBD1 on 5 matching bases. CDR1 is SGHNT and CDR2 is YYREEE in the germline V gene (reference sequence). The length of the CDR3 is 14 residues. V was trimmed by 0 bases and J by 1 base, leaving 7 bases between them. The CDR3 DNA reads as TGTGCCAGCAGCTTGGGGGGCCGGAACACTGAAGCTTTCTTT. It is translated as CASSLGGRNTEAFF.

V and J are TRBV30 and TRBJ1-5, with no clear D. V shed 4 bases and J shed 0 bases, with 10 bases lying between them. Germline CDR1 and CDR2: GTSNPN and SVGIG (reference sequence). The CDR3 is made up of 14 amino acids. In nucleotides, the CDR3 is TGTGCCTGGAATCACGGAGATAGCAATCAGCCCCAGCATTTT. Protein sequence: CAWNHGDSNQPQHF.

The genes are TRBV29-1 and TRBJ2-3; D is tentatively TRBD1 or TRBD2 (5 bases each). Trimming took off 4 bases at V and 2 bases at J, with 13 bases between the two ends. Germline CDR1 SQVTM, CDR2 ANQGSEA. The CDR3 is 14 residues long. The CDR3 here is CSVARGADTDTQYF. The CDR3 DNA reads TGCAGCGTTGCGAGGGGTGCAGACACAGATACGCAGTATTTT.

The gene calls are TRBV5-1 and TRBJ2-3; possibly TRBD1 for D (5 bases). The CDR3 is made up of 14 amino acids. The germline V and J ends were trimmed by 9 bases and 1 base, with 15 bases remaining between them. CDR1 is SGHRS, CDR2 YFSETQ, per germline. The CDR3, as DNA: TGCGCCACCCAACCCCAAGGGGGCACAGATACGCAGTATTTT. Protein product: CATQPQGGTDTQYF.

The chain has TRBV12-3 or TRBV12-4 and TRBJ1-5; D gene unclear. Deletions cut 6 bases from V and 6 bases from J, with 9 bases between. The CDR3 runs 12 residues. CDR3: CASSHQGQPQHF. The DNA of the CDR3 is TGTGCCAGCAGCCATCAAGGTCAGCCCCAGCATTTT.

This chain joins TRBV7-8 and TRBJ1-2; D may be TRBD1 (6 bases). Germline-derived CDR1 and CDR2 are SGHVS and FQNEAQ. Trimming stripped 2 bases from V and 4 bases from J, with 11 bases between. The CDR3 sequence is 14 residues long. The CDR3 here is CASSLSDRIYGYTF. CDR3 nucleotide sequence: TGTGCCAGCAGCTTAAGCGACAGGATCTATGGCTACACCTTC.

The count of this clonotype is one. The chain is built from TRBV4-2 and TRBJ1-1; the match to TRBD1 covers 9 bases. The V and J ends lost 4 bases and 5 bases, in that order; junction bases with no gene match: 8. The CDR3 covers 15 residues. Germline CDR1 is LGHNA and CDR2 is YNFKEQ. The CDR3 DNA sequence: TGTGCCAGCAGCCCCCAGACAGGGGGGAGGACTGAAGCTTTCTTT. This sequence encodes CASSPQTGGRTEAFF.

The chain couples TRBV7-2 to TRBJ1-6; possible D gene TRBD1, 6 bases. Germline CDR1 SGHTA, CDR2 FQGNSA. The CDR3 covers 15 residues. V was trimmed by 4 bases and J by 7 bases, leaving 14 bases between them. CDR3: CASSSRPGGNSPLHF. CDR3 DNA sequence: TGTGCCAGCAGCTCCCGCCCGGGGGGCAATTCACCCCTCCACTTT.

CDR3 sequence reads: CASSEEVGDEQFF. In DNA, the CDR3 is TGTGCCAGCTCGGAGGAGGTAGGCGATGAGCAGTTCTTC. The V and J genes are TRBV9 and TRBJ2-1; the D gene is possibly TRBD2 (5 bases). Trimming pared 7 bases from V and 8 bases from J, leaving 16 bases between. The CDR3 spans 13 residues. From germline, CDR1 is SGDLS and CDR2 YYNGEE. Full variable domain (outside the CDR3, taken from reference TRBV9 and TRBJ2-1): DSGVTQTPKHLITATGQRVTLRCSPRSGDLSVYWYQQSLDQGLQFLIQYYNGEERAKGNILERFSAQQFPDLHSELNLSSLELGDSALYFCASSEEVGDEQFFGPGTRLTVL.

The CDR3 region is CSVDSDRGRETQYF. The CDR3 DNA sequence: TGCAGCGTTGATTCGGACAGGGGAAGGGAGACCCAGTACTTC. The chain recombines TRBV29-1 with TRBJ2-5; 9 nucleotides match TRBD1. J gave up 5 bases and V 3 bases, and 7 bases lay outside the gene matches. The length of the CDR3 is 14 residues. Germline CDR1 SQVTM, CDR2 ANQGSEA.

The chain is built from TRBV9 and TRBJ2-1; possible D gene TRBD1, 6 bases. Germline loops: CDR1 SGDLS, CDR2 YYNGEE. The CDR3 contains 16 residues. V lost 4 bases to trimming and J lost 5 bases, with 19 bases between them. CDR3 DNA sequence: TGTGCCAGCAGCCCTCGGGGCAGGGGTTACAACAATGAGCAGTTCTTC. The encoded protein is CASSPRGRGYNNEQFF.

The rearrangement links TRBV24-1 to TRBJ2-6; unclear D gene. The V gene lost 6 bases and the J gene lost 0 bases, with 11 bases spanning the gap. The CDR3 is 16 amino acids. The V gene's germline CDR1 is KGHDR and CDR2 SFDVKD. This CDR3 reads CATSPINGSGANVLTF. CDR3 sequence (DNA): TGTGCCACCAGTCCCATCAACGGCTCTGGGGCCAACGTCCTGACTTTC.

V and J are TRBV20-1 and TRBJ2-5, with 8 nucleotides matching TRBD1. Germline V CDR1 and CDR2: DFQATT, SNEGSKA (reference sequence). J lost 5 bases, V lost 3 bases, and 8 bases had no gene match. The CDR3 consists of 14 residues. The CDR3 loop reads CSASSQGARETQYF. The CDR3 nucleotides read TGCAGTGCTAGTTCGCAGGGGGCGCGGGAGACCCAGTACTTC.

This chain connects TRBV30 to TRBJ1-6, with TRBD1 identical over 10 bases. The V gene's germline CDR1 is GTSNPN and CDR2 SVGIG (reference sequence). CDR3 length: 12 amino acids. CDR3 amino acids: CALGQGTTPLHF. CDR3 DNA sequence: TGTGCTTTGGGACAGGGGACGACACCCCTCCACTTT. Based on the CDR3 plus reference TRBV30 and TRBJ1-6, the full variable domain is SQTIHQWPATLVQPVGSPLSLECTVEGTSNPNLYWYRQAAGRGLQLLFYSVGIGQISSEVPQNLSASRPQDRQFILSSKKLLLSDSGFYLCALGQGTTPLHFGNGTRLTVT.

The CDR3, as DNA: TGCAGTGCTCCCCGTCGTTGGGACTCTGGAAACACCATATATTTT. Translated: CSAPRRWDSGNTIYF. The chain carries TRBV20-1 and TRBJ1-3, with D uncertain. The V gene lost 5 bases and the J gene lost 0 bases, with 14 bases spanning the gap. The germline V gene encodes CDR1 DFQATT and CDR2 SNEGSKA (reference sequence). The CDR3 has 15 residues.

The J gene is TRBJ1-5, the V gene TRBV3-1; 11 bases map to TRBD1. The CDR3 runs 15 residues. The junction had 8 bases not matched to a gene; V was cut back by 5 bases and J by 8 bases. Germline V gene sequence: CDR1 LGHDT, CDR2 YNNKEL (reference sequence). The CDR3 protein is CASSFGQGARKPQHF. The DNA of the CDR3 is TGTGCCAGCAGCTTCGGACAGGGGGCTAGAAAGCCCCAGCATTTT.

The chain uses TRBV19 and TRBJ1-1; D is unresolved. Germline values: CDR1 LNHDA, CDR2 SQIVND (reference sequence). The CDR3 length is 11 residues. Trimming took 5 bases from V and 7 from J, leaving 8 bases between them. The CDR3 DNA is TGTGCCAGTAGTCGGTGGGGTGAAGCTTTCTTT. The encoded protein is CASSRWGEAFF.